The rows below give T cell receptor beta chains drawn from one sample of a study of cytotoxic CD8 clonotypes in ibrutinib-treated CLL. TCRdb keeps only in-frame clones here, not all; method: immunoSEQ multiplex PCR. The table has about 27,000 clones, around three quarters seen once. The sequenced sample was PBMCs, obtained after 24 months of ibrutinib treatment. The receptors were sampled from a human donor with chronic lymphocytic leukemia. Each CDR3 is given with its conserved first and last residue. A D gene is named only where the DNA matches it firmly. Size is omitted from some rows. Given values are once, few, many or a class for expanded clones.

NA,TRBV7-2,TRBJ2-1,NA,CASSLEPINEQFF,TGTGCCAGCAGCTTAGAGCCCATAAATGAGCAGTTCTTC
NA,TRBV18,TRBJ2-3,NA,CASSPRGGPGDTQYF,TGTGCCAGCTCGCCCCGCGGTGGGCCCGGAGATACGCAGTATTTT
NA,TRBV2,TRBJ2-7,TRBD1,CASSPDRGTYEQYF,TGTGCCAGCAGTCCCGACAGGGGGACCTACGAGCAGTACTTC
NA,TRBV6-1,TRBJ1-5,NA,CASSGELGNQPQHF,TGTGCCAGCAGTGGGGAGCTTGGCAATCAGCCCCAGCATTTT
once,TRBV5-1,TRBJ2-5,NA,CASSLGQIQETQYF,TGCGCCAGCAGCTTGGGGCAGATACAAGAGACCCAGTACTTC
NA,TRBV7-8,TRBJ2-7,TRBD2,CASTRGGLYEQYF,TGTGCCAGCACGCGGGGGGGCCTTTACGAGCAGTACTTC
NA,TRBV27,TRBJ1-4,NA,CASSLRGGFTTNEKLFF,TGTGCCAGCAGCCTCCGAGGAGGATTTACAACTAATGAAAAACTGTTTTTT
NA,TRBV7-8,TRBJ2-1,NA,CASSLATSGQNNEQFF,TGTGCCAGCAGCTTAGCGACCAGCGGGCAGAACAATGAGCAGTTCTTC
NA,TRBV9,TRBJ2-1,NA,CASSVDYGAYNEQFF,TGTGCCAGCAGCGTAGACTATGGGGCCTACAATGAGCAGTTCTTC
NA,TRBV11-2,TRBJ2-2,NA,CASSLDPSTGELFF,TGTGCCAGCAGCTTAGACCCTAGCACCGGGGAGCTGTTTTTT
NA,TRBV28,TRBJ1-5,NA,CASIWGRGNQPQHF,TGTGCCAGCATATGGGGCCGGGGCAATCAGCCCCAGCATTTT
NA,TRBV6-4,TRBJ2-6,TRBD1,CASSDSTGSGANVLTF,TGTGCCAGCAGTGACTCGACAGGGTCTGGGGCCAACGTCCTGACTTTC
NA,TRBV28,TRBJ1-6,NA,CASRETGWGSPLHF,TGTGCCAGCAGGGAAACAGGGTGGGGTTCACCCCTCCACTTT
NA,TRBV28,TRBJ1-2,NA,CASFPANRVFGNGYTF,TGTGCCAGCTTTCCCGCGAACAGGGTGTTCGGCAATGGCTACACCTTC
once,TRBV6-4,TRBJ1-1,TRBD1,CASRDGRGLGTEAFF,TGTGCCAGCAGGGACGGTAGGGGGCTGGGCACTGAAGCTTTCTTT
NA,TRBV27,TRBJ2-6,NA,CASSRPISGANVLTF,TGTGCCAGCAGCAGACCGATCTCTGGGGCCAACGTCCTGACTTTC
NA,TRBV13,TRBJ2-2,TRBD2,CASGRASGGASTGELFF,TGTGCCAGCGGTCGAGCTAGCGGGGGGGCCAGCACCGGGGAGCTGTTTTTT
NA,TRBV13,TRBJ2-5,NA,CASSLDVSPLQTQYF,TGTGCCAGCAGCTTGGACGTCTCCCCCCTCCAGACCCAGTACTTC
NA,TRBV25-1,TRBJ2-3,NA,CASSVGSNTDTQYF,TGTGCCAGCAGTGTGGGTAGCAATACAGATACGCAGTATTTT
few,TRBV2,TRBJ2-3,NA,CASMRGAGTDTQYF,TGTGCCAGCATGAGGGGGGCAGGTACAGATACGCAGTATTTT
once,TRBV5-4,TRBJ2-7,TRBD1,CASSYRTGANEQYF,TGTGCCAGCAGTTACAGGACAGGGGCCAACGAGCAGTACTTC
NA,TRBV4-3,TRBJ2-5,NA,CASSRIGVSQETQYF,TGCGCCAGCAGCCGAATAGGGGTGTCCCAAGAGACCCAGTACTTC
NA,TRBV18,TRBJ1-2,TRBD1,CASSPPDRGISYGYTF,TGTGCCAGCTCACCACCTGACAGGGGTATCTCCTATGGCTACACCTTC
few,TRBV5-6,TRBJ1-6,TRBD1,CASSLKGARSPLHF,TGTGCCAGCAGCTTGAAGGGGGCCAGGTCACCCCTCCACTTT
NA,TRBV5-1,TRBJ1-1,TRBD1,CASSLDLGTVNTEAFF,TGCGCCAGCAGCTTGGACTTAGGGACAGTGAACACTGAAGCTTTCTTT
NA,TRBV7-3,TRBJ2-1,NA,CASSLTTLHRNEQFF,TGTGCCAGCAGCTTAACTACCCTTCATCGCAATGAGCAGTTCTTC
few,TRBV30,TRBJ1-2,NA,CAFTPRYSLYGYTF,TGTGCCTTCACCCCGAGGTACAGCCTCTATGGCTACACCTTC
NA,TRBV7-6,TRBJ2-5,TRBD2,CASSLAVLAGVGETQYF,TGTGCCAGCAGCTTAGCAGTCCTAGCGGGGGTAGGGGAGACCCAGTACTTC
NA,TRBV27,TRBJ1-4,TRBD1,CASSLGQGREKLFF,TGTGCCAGCAGTTTGGGACAGGGGAGGGAAAAACTGTTTTTT
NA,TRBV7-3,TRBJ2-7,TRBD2,CASSSLAGPTYEQYF,TGTGCCAGCAGCTCCTTAGCGGGCCCCACCTACGAGCAGTACTTC